The sequence of this T cell receptor (beta chain) was determined in a study of graft-versus-host responses after intestinal transplantation. With respect to this clone: Its target is unknown.

Here immunoSEQ multiplex PCR was the method, and the copy in TCRdb shows in-frame clones only, minus some. The table includes about 110,000 clones, around 94% detected once. The sequence derives from a human donor who was the organ donor for an intestinal transplant. The sequencing used unstimulated CD4+ T cells sorted from spleen or lymph node cells, collected before transplant.

The chain's CDR3 is CASSSAGDLGQYF. The CDR3 DNA reads TGTGCCAGCAGTTCCGCCGGGGACTTGGGGCAGTACTTC. V and J are TRBV5-4 and TRBJ2-7, with D maybe TRBD2 (6 bases). V shed 5 bases and J shed 9 bases, with 18 bases lying between them. This CDR3 contains 13 residues. The germline gives CDR1 SGHNT, CDR2 YYREEE (reference sequence).